The 32 T cell receptor beta chains given below trace back to one sample, sequenced in a study of cytomegalovirus exposure and HLA in healthy donors. Primers for the PCR totalled 60 Vbeta and 13 Jbeta. Repertoires were generated with immunoSEQ multiplex PCR, while TCRdb's copy carries only in-frame clones and drops some. The repertoire holds 200,000 to 250,000 clones, over 75% seen once, with roughly 10% in the top ten. Source material: PBMCs. Every receptor here comes from a woman in her 50s in good health and CMV-seropositive.

The chain has TRBV11-2 and TRBJ1-2; D may be TRBD1 (5 bases). The CDR3 is made up of 15 amino acids. Trimming shortened V by 2 bases and J by 7 bases, and 17 bases separated the two germline ends. Germline CDR1 and CDR2: SGHAT and FQNNGV. In nucleotides, the CDR3 is TGTGCCAGCAGCTTATCCTCGGACACCTTTTCTGGCTACACCTTC. The encoded protein is CASSLSSDTFSGYTF.

The J gene is TRBJ1-4, the V gene TRBV7-8; TRBD1 matches 9 bases. This CDR3 has 16 residues. CDR1 is SGHVS and CDR2 is FQNEAQ in the germline V gene. V was clipped by 5 bases and J by 7 bases; unmatched bases: 11. DNA of the CDR3: TGTGCCAGCAGCAAACGCACAGGGGGCCGGGGTGAAAAACTGTTTTTT. Its protein product is CASSKRTGGRGEKLFF.

The chain joins TRBV4-3 to TRBJ2-2, with a weak D call TRBD1 (6 bases). The germline gives CDR1 LGHNA, CDR2 YSLEER. The CDR3 covers 16 residues. Deletions cut 0 bases from V and 5 bases from J, with 13 bases between. The CDR3 protein is CASSQESRGRTGELFF. DNA for the CDR3: TGCGCCAGCAGCCAAGAGAGCAGGGGTCGGACCGGGGAGCTGTTTTTT.

CDR3 DNA sequence: TGTGCCAGCAGAGGACAGGGAATGATGGGCTACACCTTC. The encoded protein is CASRGQGMMGYTF. V is TRBV2 and J is TRBJ1-2, with 8 bases aligning to TRBD1. Per the germline V gene, CDR1 is SNHLY and CDR2 is FYNNEI. The CDR3 is 13 amino acids. Losses at the gene ends were 6 bases for V and 8 bases for J; bases not matched to a gene: 8.

This CDR3 is CSVVLGGSTDTQYF. CDR3 in DNA: TGCAGCGTTGTTTTGGGGGGGAGCACAGATACGCAGTATTTT. The rearrangement uses TRBV29-1 and TRBJ2-3, with TRBD2 identical over 7 bases. With 4 bases clipped from V and 0 bases from J, the junction kept 4 bases outside the gene matches. The CDR3 runs 14 residues. CDR1 is SQVTM, CDR2 ANQGSEA, per germline.

The chain joins TRBV4-1 to TRBJ2-3; 8 nucleotides match TRBD2. The CDR3 covers 16 residues. The V and J ends lost 1 base and 2 bases, in that order; junction bases with no gene match: 5. Per germline, CDR1 MGHRA and CDR2 YSYEKL. In DNA form, the CDR3 reads TGCGCCAGCAGCCAAGCTATACTAGCGGTCACAGATACGCAGTATTTT. Its translation: CASSQAILAVTDTQYF.

The chain is built from TRBV18 and TRBJ1-1; maybe TRBD1 (5 bases). The germline gives CDR1 KGHSH, CDR2 LQKENI. CDR3 length: 13 amino acids. V was shortened by 2 bases and J by 7 bases, with 11 bases between the two germline ends. This chain's CDR3 is CASSPSQAIEAFF. CDR3 nucleotide sequence: TGTGCCAGCTCACCATCACAGGCGATTGAAGCTTTCTTT.

The rearrangement uses TRBV18 and TRBJ2-1; 7 nucleotides align to TRBD1. CDR3 length: 14 residues. Losses at the gene ends were 6 bases for V and 4 bases for J; bases not matched to a gene: 6. Germline V lookup: CDR1 KGHSH, CDR2 LQKENI. The DNA of the CDR3 is TGTGCCAGCTCCCCGCCACAGGGGTACAATGAGCAGTTCTTC. Amino acids: CASSPPQGYNEQFF.

This clone appeared once. The rearrangement uses TRBV14 and TRBJ2-7; 9 bases map to TRBD1. Germline CDR1 SGHDN, CDR2 FVKESK. After removal of 4 bases from V and 0 bases from J, the junction contained 7 bases not matched to a gene. CDR3 size: 16 residues. The CDR3 nucleotides are TGTGCCAGCAGCCGGCCCCGGACAGGGGTCTCCTACGAGCAGTACTTC. It translates to CASSRPRTGVSYEQYF.

As DNA, the CDR3 is TGTGCCATCAGTGCTTCCTCGGGACAGGGGGCGAGGGAGCAGTACTTC. Amino acids: CAISASSGQGAREQYF. V usage is TRBV10-3 and J usage is TRBJ2-7, with 12 bases fitting TRBD1. This CDR3 is built from 16 residues. CDR1 is ENHRY and CDR2 is SYGVKD in the germline V gene. V was clipped by 4 bases and J by 7 bases; unmatched bases: 11.

The chain couples TRBV2 to TRBJ1-5; D gene uncertain. The CDR3 consists of 14 residues. Trimming removed 8 bases at V and 1 base at J, with 12 bases between. Germline CDR1 is SNHLY and CDR2 is FYNNEI. CDR3 in amino acids: CASRLRGSNQPQHF. The DNA of the CDR3 is TGTGCCAGCCGGCTCCGCGGGAGCAATCAGCCCCAGCATTTT.

This rearrangement joins TRBV6-1 to TRBJ1-1, with D possibly being TRBD1 (5 bases). This CDR3 comprises 14 residues. Germline V lookup: CDR1 MNHNS, CDR2 SASEGT. Trimming removed 6 bases from V and 0 bases from J, with 11 bases in between. The CDR3 loop is CASRIQVLNTEAFF. CDR3 in DNA: TGTGCCAGCAGGATACAGGTACTGAACACTGAAGCTTTCTTT.

The chain has TRBV7-9 and TRBJ1-1; D possibly corresponds to TRBD1 (6 bases). This CDR3 contains 13 residues. Germline V CDR1 and CDR2: SEHNR, FQNEAQ (reference sequence). V shed 7 bases and J shed 4 bases, with 13 bases lying between them. Written as DNA, the CDR3 is TGTGCCAGCAACGTACAGGGATCCACTGAAGCTTTCTTT. Its translation: CASNVQGSTEAFF.

This clone was counted between two and nine times. The J gene is TRBJ1-1, the V gene TRBV5-1, with a tentative D call TRBD1 (6 bases). Per the germline V gene, CDR1 is SGHRS and CDR2 is YFSETQ. Trimming took 4 bases from V and 0 from J, leaving 13 bases between them. This CDR3 has 15 residues. Here the CDR3 DNA reads TGCGCCAGCAGCGACCCCGGGACAATGAACACTGAAGCTTTCTTT. Amino acid sequence: CASSDPGTMNTEAFF. Variable domain in full (rest from reference TRBV5-1 and TRBJ1-1): KAGVTQTPRYLIKTRGQQVTLSCSPISGHRSVSWYQQTPGQGLQFLFEYFSETQRNKGNFPGRFSGRQFSNSRSEMNVSTLELGDSALYLCASSDPGTMNTEAFFGQGTRLTVV.

The CDR3 protein is CASSPRKNTGELFF. In nucleotides, the CDR3 is TGTGCCAGCTCACCGAGGAAAAACACCGGGGAGCTGTTTTTT. The chain uses TRBV18 and TRBJ2-2, with D hard to call. This CDR3 spans 14 amino acids. Trimming removed 3 bases from V and 2 bases from J, with 7 bases in between. Germline V gene data show CDR1 as KGHSH and CDR2 as LQKENI. Looking up the rest from reference TRBV18 and TRBJ2-2 gives the full variable domain: NAGVMQNPRHLVRRRGQEARLRCSPMKGHSHVYWYRQLPEEGLKFMVYLQKENIIDESGMPKERFSAEFPKEGPSILRIQQVVRGDSAAYFCASSPRKNTGELFFGEGSRLTVL.

This clone was counted between two and nine times. The chain carries TRBV9 and TRBJ2-2, with a possible D match to TRBD2 (6 bases). From germline, CDR1 is SGDLS and CDR2 YYNGEE. The CDR3 is 17 residues long. V was pared by 4 bases and J by 2 bases, with 18 bases between. The CDR3 coding sequence is TGTGCCAGCAGCCCCTACCTCACGGGGGTAAACACCGGGGAGCTGTTTTTT. This sequence encodes CASSPYLTGVNTGELFF.

V is TRBV12-5 and J is TRBJ2-7, with 10 bases fitting TRBD2. Per germline, CDR1 LGHNT and CDR2 FRNRAP. The ends lost 3 bases at V and 2 bases at J; junction bases unmatched: 4. This CDR3 comprises 15 residues. Here the CDR3 DNA reads TGTGCTAGTGGTTTTCTGAGCGGGGGGGCCTACGAGCAGTACTTC. Translated: CASGFLSGGAYEQYF. Supplemented by reference TRBV12-5 and TRBJ2-7, the full variable domain reads DARVTQTPRHKVTEMGQEVTMRCQPILGHNTVFWYRQTMMQGLELLAYFRNRAPLDDSGMPKDRFSAEMPDATLATLKIQPSEPRDSAVYFCASGFLSGGAYEQYFGPGTRLTVT.

This rearrangement joins TRBV6-1 to TRBJ1-1, with 8 bases aligning to TRBD1. Unmatched junction bases numbered 6, after V lost 6 bases and J lost 9 bases. CDR3 length: 12 amino acids. Germline V gives CDR1 MNHNS, CDR2 SASEGT. CDR3 coding DNA: TGTGCCAGCAGGCGTACAGGGGGGCAAGCTTTCTTT. Translated: CASRRTGGQAFF.

This clone was seen more than once but under ten times. The chain employs TRBV12-5 and TRBJ1-1; the D is unclear. Germline assignment: CDR1 LGHNT and CDR2 FRNRAP. This CDR3 has 12 amino acids. Trimming left V 5 bases short and J 1 base short, with 5 bases between. DNA for the CDR3: TGTGCTAGTGGTACAGAGAACACTGAAGCTTTCTTT. It is translated as CASGTENTEAFF. Drawing the rest from reference TRBV12-5 and TRBJ1-1, the complete variable domain is DARVTQTPRHKVTEMGQEVTMRCQPILGHNTVFWYRQTMMQGLELLAYFRNRAPLDDSGMPKDRFSAEMPDATLATLKIQPSEPRDSAVYFCASGTENTEAFFGQGTRLTVV.

The V gene is TRBV15, the J gene TRBJ2-5; D may be TRBD1 (5 bases). From germline, CDR1 is LNHNV and CDR2 YYDKDF (reference sequence). The ends were cut back, 8 bases at V and 3 bases at J, with 19 bases in the middle. There are 15 residues in the CDR3. DNA for the CDR3: TGTGCCACCCGAGGCCGGGTCAGGGAAAAAGAGACCCAGTACTTC. This encodes CATRGRVREKETQYF.

V is TRBV5-6 and J is TRBJ2-1; 9 bases line up with TRBD2. With V trimmed by 0 bases and J by 2 bases, 6 bases remained unmatched. The length of the CDR3 is 17 residues. The germline gives CDR1 SGHDT, CDR2 YYEEEE. The CDR3 DNA reads TGTGCCAGCAGCTTGGTGGCGGGGGGGGCTACCTACAATGAGCAGTTCTTC. Amino acid sequence: CASSLVAGGATYNEQFF.

J is TRBJ1-1 and V is TRBV2; D possibly corresponds to TRBD1 (6 bases). This CDR3 contains 14 residues. Per germline, CDR1 SNHLY and CDR2 FYNNEI. Between the trimmed V and J ends, which lost 4 bases and 1 base, there was a span of 10 bases. In nucleotides, the CDR3 is TGTGCCAGCAGTGGAGGACAGAGGAACACTGAAGCTTTCTTT. Protein: CASSGGQRNTEAFF.

The CDR3 sequence is CASSKGLAGGYTDTQYF. The CDR3 nucleotides read TGCGCCAGCAGCAAGGGACTAGCGGGGGGATACACAGATACGCAGTATTTT. The chain uses TRBV5-1 and TRBJ2-3; 15 nucleotides match TRBD2. Germline V gene sequence: CDR1 SGHRS, CDR2 YFSETQ. The junction had 5 bases not matched to a gene; V was cut back by 4 bases and J by 2 bases. The CDR3 runs to 17 residues.

The J gene is TRBJ1-6, the V gene TRBV9, with 8 bases identical to TRBD1. Unmatched junction bases numbered 12, after V lost 4 bases and J lost 9 bases. The length of the CDR3 is 16 residues. The germline gives CDR1 SGDLS, CDR2 YYNGEE. CDR3 amino acids: CASSPSDRELRSPLHF. CDR3 DNA: TGTGCCAGCAGCCCTTCGGACAGGGAATTGCGTTCACCCCTCCACTTT.

The gene calls are TRBV7-8 and TRBJ2-7, with TRBD1 matching 7 bases. V gave up 5 bases and J gave up 0 bases; unmatched junction bases: 4. CDR3 size: 14 residues. Germline V gene lookup returns CDR1 SGHVS and CDR2 FQNEAQ. The CDR3 protein is CASSVTGNSYEQYF. CDR3 coding DNA: TGTGCCAGCAGCGTGACAGGGAACTCCTACGAGCAGTACTTC.

The gene calls are TRBV6-6 and TRBJ2-1; TRBD2 matches at 8 bases. The CDR3 is 16 residues long. After removal of 2 bases from V and 4 bases from J, the junction contained 7 bases not matched to a gene. Germline V gene sequence: CDR1 MNHNY, CDR2 SVGAGI (reference sequence). CDR3: CASSYKAGGRYNEQFF. CDR3 sequence (DNA): TGTGCCAGCAGTTACAAGGCGGGGGGACGGTACAATGAGCAGTTCTTC.

V usage is TRBV6-1 and J usage is TRBJ2-5; a weak D match, TRBD1 (5 bases). The CDR3 sequence is 14 residues long. The germline V gene has CDR1 MNHNS and CDR2 SASEGT. The germline V and J ends were trimmed by 2 bases and 3 bases, with 10 bases remaining between them. The CDR3 loop reads CASSELGREETQYF. As DNA, the CDR3 is TGTGCCAGCAGTGAACTGGGCAGGGAAGAGACCCAGTACTTC.

There are a few counts of this clone. The chain carries TRBV19 and TRBJ1-1; D is possibly TRBD1 (5 bases). The germline V and J ends were trimmed by 7 bases and 1 base, with 10 bases remaining between them. The CDR3 is 13 residues long. The germline gives CDR1 LNHDA, CDR2 SQIVND (reference sequence). CDR3 protein: CASTFQGNTEAFF. The CDR3 DNA reads as TGTGCCAGTACCTTTCAGGGGAACACTGAAGCTTTCTTT. Supplemented by reference TRBV19 and TRBJ1-1, the full variable domain reads DGGITQSPKYLFRKEGQNVTLSCEQNLNHDAMYWYRQDPGQGLRLIYYSQIVNDFQKGDIAEGYSVSREKKESFPLTVTSAQKNPTAFYLCASTFQGNTEAFFGQGTRLTVV.

The chain has TRBV9 and TRBJ2-7; TRBD1 aligns across 7 bases. Germline CDR1 reads SGDLS; CDR2 reads YYNGEE. The trim removed 5 bases at V and 7 bases at J, leaving 18 bases unmatched. The CDR3 sequence is 16 residues long. This CDR3 reads CASSGDSSLVLGEQYF. The CDR3 DNA is TGTGCCAGCAGTGGGGACAGCTCACTTGTTTTGGGAGAGCAGTACTTC.

As regards this clone: The junction departs from the called germline gene at one end, perhaps through a read error. J is TRBJ2-1 and V is TRBV6-6; D is undetermined. Germline CDR1 reads MNHNY; CDR2 reads SVGAGI (reference sequence). The CDR3 totals 12 residues. Here the CDR3 reads CASNYLHNEQFF. The CDR3 nucleotides read TGTGCCAGCAATTACCTCCACAATGAGCAGTTCTTC.

The chain combines TRBV19 with TRBJ2-7; 9 bases match TRBD1. This CDR3 spans 15 amino acids. V dropped 3 bases and J dropped 3; count of bases not matched to a gene: 6. CDR1 is LNHDA and CDR2 is SQIVND in the germline V gene (reference sequence). This CDR3 reads CASSMGTGKYYEQYF. CDR3 DNA: TGTGCCAGTAGTATGGGGACAGGGAAATACTACGAGCAGTACTTC.

CDR3 amino acids: CASSLRLVAGAPNEQFF. The CDR3 DNA reads as TGTGCCAGCAGCCTCCGACTTGTAGCGGGGGCCCCCAATGAGCAGTTCTTC. V is TRBV7-3 and J is TRBJ2-1, with TRBD2 matching 9 bases. With V trimmed by 5 bases and J by 6 bases, 14 bases remained unmatched. Germline V gene sequence: CDR1 SGHTA, CDR2 FQGTGA. The CDR3 has 17 residues.